A selection of T cell receptor beta chains follows, all from one sample in a study of cytomegalovirus exposure and HLA in healthy donors. The table came from immunoSEQ multiplex PCR; TCRdb's copy has only in-frame clones and leaves some out. The repertoire has 150,000 to 200,000 clones, about 77% of them found once; the top ten carry approximately 2.5%. The sample was PBMCs. The origin of the receptors is a man aged 55 to 70 in good health and CMV-seronegative. Each CDR3 is given with its conserved first and last residue. The order of the fields is V gene, clone size, D gene, J gene, CDR3 protein, CDR3 DNA. A D gene is named only where the DNA matches it firmly. Part of the rows lack a size; the others show once, few, many or a class for expanded clones.

>TRBV6-5|-|-|TRBJ2-3
CASSPSVQGDTQYF
TGTGCCAGCAGTCCCAGTGTGCAGGGGGATACGCAGTATTTT
>TRBV7-6|-|TRBD2|TRBJ2-1
CASSLTGRVVDEQFF
TGTGCCAGCAGCTTGACGGGGAGGGTCGTGGATGAGCAGTTCTTC
>TRBV19|-|-|TRBJ1-1
CASNNWQREMNTEAFF
TGTGCCAGTAATAATTGGCAGAGGGAGATGAACACTGAAGCTTTCTTT
>TRBV6-1|-|TRBD2|TRBJ2-1
CASSALAAISNEQFF
TGTGCCAGCAGTGCTCTAGCGGCGATAAGTAATGAGCAGTTCTTC
>TRBV5-6|-|TRBD1|TRBJ1-5
CASSLAGTENYQPQHF
TGTGCCAGCAGCTTGGCCGGGACAGAGAATTATCAGCCCCAGCATTTT
>TRBV6-1|once|-|TRBJ2-7
CASSGGTSSSIRYEQYF
TGTGCCAGCAGTGGGGGAACTAGCAGTTCCATCCGTTACGAGCAGTACTTC
>TRBV28|-|TRBD1|TRBJ1-2
CASSSGQGAGGYTF
TGTGCCAGCAGTTCGGGACAGGGGGCAGGCGGCTACACCTTC
>TRBV2|-|TRBD2|TRBJ2-7
CASSEEVAGGFEQYF
TGTGCCAGCAGTGAAGAGGTAGCGGGAGGGTTCGAGCAGTACTTC
>TRBV7-8|-|-|TRBJ2-7
CASSSLAQLNEQYF
TGTGCCAGCAGTTCCCTGGCACAGTTGAACGAGCAGTACTTC
>TRBV6-5|-|TRBD1|TRBJ2-1
CASSYSRQGSYNEQFF
TGTGCCAGCAGTTACTCGCGACAGGGGTCTTACAATGAGCAGTTCTTC
>TRBV2|-|TRBD1|TRBJ2-4
CASSRDRGRDIQYF
TGTGCCAGCAGTCGGGACAGGGGGCGAGACATTCAGTACTTC
>TRBV6-5|-|-|TRBJ2-5
CASRTLGRETQYF
TGTGCCAGCAGAACTCTGGGGAGAGAGACCCAGTACTTC
>TRBV30|-|-|TRBJ2-3
CAWMKDNLDTQYF
TGTGCCTGGATGAAGGACAACCTCGATACGCAGTATTTT
>TRBV5-6|-|TRBD1|TRBJ1-2
CASSLVTGTDYGYTF
TGTGCCAGCAGCTTGGTGACCGGGACAGACTATGGCTACACCTTC
>TRBV6-1|-|TRBD2|TRBJ2-3
CASSATSGSSTDTQYF
TGTGCCAGCAGTGCGACTAGCGGGTCTAGCACAGATACGCAGTATTTT
>TRBV6-1|-|TRBD1|TRBJ1-5
CASSQDRGGRQPQHF
TGTGCCAGCAGTCAGGACAGGGGTGGAAGACAGCCCCAGCATTTT
>TRBV5-1|few|-|TRBJ1-6
CASSRQGGNSPLHF
TGCGCCAGCAGCCGACAAGGGGGTAATTCACCCCTCCACTTT
>TRBV7-8|-|-|TRBJ1-1
CASSLGGPNTEAFF
TGTGCCAGCAGCTTAGGAGGGCCGAACACTGAAGCTTTCTTT
>TRBV7-8|-|TRBD1|TRBJ1-2
CASSLVQGGYGYTF
TGTGCCAGCAGCTTAGTACAGGGGGGGTATGGCTACACCTTC
>TRBV5-4|-|-|TRBJ1-2
CASSIANYGYTF
TGTGCCAGCAGCATAGCCAACTATGGCTACACCTTC
>TRBV6-1|-|-|TRBJ1-1
CASTVLSLNTEAFF
TGTGCCAGTACTGTACTTTCCTTGAACACTGAAGCTTTCTTT
>TRBV7-2|once|-|TRBJ2-7
CASSLGGAEQYF
TGTGCCAGCAGCTTAGGTGGGGCTGAGCAGTACTTC
>TRBV19|-|TRBD1|TRBJ1-2
CASSMVGTGGDYGYTF
TGTGCCAGTAGTATGGTCGGGACAGGGGGCGACTATGGCTACACCTTC
>TRBV28|-|TRBD1|TRBJ1-2
CASSPPGQGFGYTF
TGTGCCAGCAGCCCTCCGGGACAGGGGTTTGGCTACACCTTC
>TRBV30|-|TRBD2|TRBJ2-1
CATTGGRVMCEQFF
TGTGCCACAACGGGCGGGAGGGTTATGTGTGAGCAGTTCTTC
>TRBV7-7|-|-|TRBJ2-1
CASSSSGGGEQFF
TGTGCCAGCAGCTCTTCCGGCGGTGGTGAGCAGTTCTTC
>TRBV5-4|once|TRBD1|TRBJ2-6
CASSRDRVYSGANVLTF
TGTGCCAGCAGTCGGGACAGGGTTTACTCTGGGGCCAACGTCCTGACTTTC
>TRBV27|-|-|TRBJ2-3
CASSLRAGSTDTQYF
TGTGCCAGCAGTTTAAGGGCAGGGAGCACAGATACGCAGTATTTT
>TRBV5-1|-|TRBD1|TRBJ2-3
CASRDARQGGDTQYF
TGCGCCAGCAGGGATGCGAGACAGGGCGGCGATACGCAGTATTTT
>TRBV6-5|-|-|TRBJ1-2
CASSPDTFYGYTF
TGTGCCAGCAGCCCGGACACGTTCTATGGCTACACCTTC
>TRBV4-2|-|TRBD1|TRBJ2-7
CASSRGQASSYEQYF
TGTGCCAGCAGCCGGGGACAGGCGAGCTCCTACGAGCAGTACTTC
>TRBV9|-|TRBD2|TRBJ2-3
CASSVASGAITDTQYF
TGTGCCAGCAGCGTGGCTAGCGGGGCAATCACAGATACGCAGTATTTT
>TRBV7-2|-|TRBD1|TRBJ1-5
CASSLTGVSNQPQHF
TGTGCCAGCAGCCTGACAGGGGTTAGCAATCAGCCCCAGCATTTT
>TRBV7-2|-|TRBD2|TRBJ2-7
CASSLARPRGREDYEQYF
TGTGCCAGCAGCTTAGCGCGCCCCCGGGGGCGGGAGGACTACGAGCAGTACTTC
>TRBV5-8|-|TRBD2|TRBJ2-7
CASSLFRAGGLTYEQYF
TGTGCCAGCAGCTTGTTCAGGGCGGGGGGACTAACCTACGAGCAGTACTTC
>TRBV7-2|-|-|TRBJ2-2
CASSFQRLGELFF
TGTGCCAGCAGCTTCCAGCGCCTCGGGGAGCTGTTTTTT
>TRBV7-9|-|-|TRBJ2-1
CASAPNSHNEQFF
TGTGCCAGCGCTCCGAACAGCCACAATGAGCAGTTCTTC
>TRBV5-6|few|-|TRBJ2-1
CASSLGGREQFF
TGTGCCAGCAGCTTGGGCGGGCGTGAGCAGTTCTTC
>TRBV7-7|-|TRBD2|TRBJ2-5
CASSLIAGGPGETQYF
TGTGCCAGCAGCTTAATCGCGGGAGGGCCGGGGGAGACCCAGTACTTC
>TRBV6-5|-|-|TRBJ1-2
CASSTGSDYGYTF
TGTGCCAGCAGCACAGGGTCGGACTATGGCTACACCTTC
>TRBV2|-|TRBD1|TRBJ2-2
CASRSTGLGELFF
TGTGCCAGCAGATCGACAGGGCTAGGGGAGCTGTTTTTT
>TRBV6-6|-|TRBD2|TRBJ2-1
CASSTRTSGGQNEQFF
TGTGCCAGCAGTACCCGGACTAGCGGGGGTCAGAATGAGCAGTTCTTC
>TRBV29-1|-|-|TRBJ2-2
CSVEKGANTGELFF
TGCAGCGTTGAAAAGGGGGCGAACACCGGGGAGCTGTTTTTT
>TRBV2|-|-|TRBJ1-1
CASSGDRNTEAFF
TGTGCCAGCAGTGGCGACAGGAACACTGAAGCTTTCTTT
>TRBV28|-|-|TRBJ2-3
CASKPFRDTQYF
TGTGCCAGCAAACCCTTTCGGGATACGCAGTATTTT
>TRBV5-1|-|-|TRBJ1-2
CASSLGTDYGYTF
TGCGCCAGCAGCTTGGGGACAGACTATGGCTACACCTTC
>TRBV28|-|TRBD1|TRBJ2-2
CASSFMPGQSNTGELFF
TGTGCCAGCAGTTTTATGCCGGGACAGAGCAACACCGGGGAGCTGTTTTTT
>TRBV6-5|-|-|TRBJ1-1
CASSYQGGTEAFF
TGTGCCAGCAGTTATCAGGGTGGCACTGAAGCTTTCTTT
>TRBV4-2|-|-|TRBJ1-4
CASSQEGEGNEKLFF
TGTGCCAGCAGCCAAGAAGGGGAGGGGAATGAAAAACTGTTTTTT
>TRBV6-1|-|-|TRBJ1-1
CASIWTTNTEAFF
TGTGCCAGCATCTGGACAACTAACACTGAAGCTTTCTTT
>TRBV19|-|TRBD2|TRBJ2-1
CASSIYAGVYNEQFF
TGTGCCAGTAGTATCTATGCGGGAGTGTACAATGAGCAGTTCTTC
>TRBV6-5|-|TRBD2|TRBJ2-1
CASSPGTSGSYEQFF
TGTGCCAGCAGTCCCGGGACTAGCGGGAGTTATGAGCAGTTCTTC
>TRBV6-1|few|-|TRBJ1-2
CASSGAPLLNYGYTF
TGTGCCAGCAGTGGGGCCCCGCTCCTAAACTATGGCTACACCTTC
>TRBV5-1|-|-|TRBJ1-6
CASSLRSGSPLHF
TGCGCCAGCAGCTTGAGGTCGGGATCACCCCTCCACTTT